One sample yielded the 17 T cell receptor beta chains listed below, sequenced in a study of T-cell memory formation after mild COVID-19 (dated by TCRdb to the early 2020s). Library method: 5' RACE. TCRdb lists the instrument as Illumina NovaSeq 6000. The public reads were run again by TCRdb, first through fastp at Q25 and then through MiXCR, and only productive beta chains were kept. Each CDR3 protein appears once, grouped with its most common genes and DNA. For this sample there are fewer than 350,000 distinct CDR3 sequences; roughly 18% appear just once. In total, the top ten clones hold under 25% of the sample. Material for sequencing was PBMCs or a T cell subset sorted from them (not recorded which). These receptor sequences come from a man younger than 35 who had mild COVID-19 (a few samples of this study predate the infection). The sample titles of this study are shuffled in the database, so cell type and time point are left out; the donor was told from shared clones.

The V and J genes are TRBV6-2 or TRBV6-3 and TRBJ1-1; possibly TRBD1 for D (6 bases). Trimming cost V 5 bases and J 1 base, with 11 bases left between them. The CDR3 has 14 amino acids. Germline CDR1 MNHEY, CDR2 SVGEGT. CDR3 DNA: TGTGCCAGCAGTCCGGGACACTCGAACACTGAAGCTTTCTTT. Its protein product is CASSPGHSNTEAFF.

The chain has TRBV5-4 and TRBJ2-3; 8 nucleotides match TRBD1. J lost 6 bases, V lost 4 bases, and 4 bases had no gene match. CDR1 and CDR2 from the germline V gene are SGHNT and YYREEE (reference sequence). The CDR3 sequence is 13 residues long. CDR3 region: CASSPDREDTQYF. In DNA, the CDR3 is TGTGCCAGCAGCCCGGACAGGGAGGATACGCAGTATTTT.

The chain couples TRBV24-1 to TRBJ2-5, with D hard to call. CDR1 is KGHDR and CDR2 is SFDVKD in the germline V gene. V gave up 4 bases and J gave up 7 bases, with 12 bases separating them. This CDR3 has 13 residues. CDR3 DNA: TGTGCCACCAGTGACCCCCGGGTCGCGACCCAGTACTTC. Protein: CATSDPRVATQYF.

The chain is built from TRBV23-1 and TRBJ1-2; D call uncertain. TRBV23-1 is classed as an ORF, of uncertain function. The CDR3 is 8 amino acids. Trimming removed 6 bases from V and 13 bases from J, with 6 bases in between. The chain's CDR3 is CASRYPTF. The CDR3 nucleotides are TGCGCCAGCAGATATCCCACCTTC.

This clonotype was observed a few times. The chain recombines TRBV7-9 with TRBJ2-3, with 10 bases that match TRBD1. J gave up 4 bases and V 3 bases, and 4 bases lay outside the gene matches. The CDR3 contains 15 residues. CDR1 SEHNR and CDR2 FQNEAQ come from the germline V gene (reference sequence). CDR3 loop: CASSFGTGVPDTQYF. The CDR3 nucleotides are TGTGCCAGCAGCTTCGGGACAGGGGTGCCAGATACGCAGTATTTT.

This clonotype was picked up a small number of times. V usage is TRBV4-1 and J usage is TRBJ2-7, with D possibly being TRBD1 (5 bases). Germline CDR1 is MGHRA and CDR2 is YSYEKL. The length of the CDR3 is 14 residues. Between the trimmed V and J ends, which lost 2 bases and 1 base, there was a span of 9 bases. This CDR3 is CASSQTRGSYEQYV. CDR3 coding DNA: TGCGCCAGCAGCCAAACAAGGGGTTCCTACGAGCAGTACGTC.

In its sample, this clonotype was seen many times. The chain couples TRBV4-1 to TRBJ1-4, with D possibly TRBD1 on 6 matching bases. Deletions cut 8 bases from V and 8 bases from J, with 18 bases between. From germline, CDR1 is MGHRA and CDR2 YSYEKL. This CDR3 has 14 amino acids. This CDR3 is CASLDRGVKEKLFF. The DNA for the CDR3 is TGCGCCAGCTTGGACAGAGGGGTTAAGGAAAAACTGTTTTTT.

The chain recombines TRBV4-3 with TRBJ2-3; either TRBD1 or TRBD2 may supply D (5 bases each). V lost 3 bases to trimming and J lost 0 bases, with 13 bases between them. Germline-derived CDR1 and CDR2 are LGHNA and YSLEER. The CDR3 consists of 16 residues. Here the CDR3 DNA reads TGCGCCAGCAGCCAGTCCGGGACGGCAAGCACAGATACGCAGTATTTT. Encoded protein: CASSQSGTASTDTQYF.

This clonotype was counted between two and nine times. This chain joins TRBV6-2 or TRBV6-3 and TRBJ2-1; 9 positions match TRBD1. This CDR3 region has 16 residues. The trim removed 2 bases at V and 6 bases at J, leaving 8 bases unmatched. From germline, CDR1 is MNHEY and CDR2 SVGEGT. CDR3 sequence: CASSYLPVGQGNEQFF. In nucleotides, the CDR3 is TGTGCCAGCAGTTACCTTCCGGTGGGACAGGGCAATGAGCAGTTCTTC.

This clonotype occurred a few times. This chain joins TRBV5-1 and TRBJ2-7; D gene unclear. Between the trimmed V and J ends, which lost 4 bases and 5 bases, there was a span of 7 bases. In germline, CDR1 is SGHRS, CDR2 YFSETQ. CDR3 length equals 11 residues. The CDR3 sequence: CASSLTDEQYF. CDR3 nucleotide sequence: TGCGCCAGCAGCCTCACGGACGAGCAGTACTTC.

The table lists this clonotype with a few counts. The V gene is TRBV5-6, the J gene TRBJ2-7, with TRBD1 matching 9 bases. CDR1 is SGHDT and CDR2 is YYEEEE in the germline V gene. Germline trimming cut 2 bases from V and 2 bases from J; bases unmatched to any gene: 2. The CDR3 totals 14 residues. CDR3 region: CASSFGQGTYEQYV. DNA for the CDR3: TGTGCCAGCAGCTTCGGACAGGGGACCTACGAGCAGTACGTC.

This clonotype was seen a handful of times. V is TRBV30 and J is TRBJ1-5, with D possibly matching TRBD1 (6 bases). The V and J ends lost 3 bases and 4 bases respectively, with 16 bases between them. The CDR3 consists of 15 residues. Germline V CDR1 and CDR2: GTSNPN, SVGIG (reference sequence). CDR3 nucleotide sequence: TGTGCCTGGAGAACGACCGAGGGGGGGAATCAGCCCCAGCATTTT. This codes for CAWRTTEGGNQPQHF.

This chain uses TRBV5-1 with TRBJ2-7; D uncertain. CDR1 SGHRS and CDR2 YFSETQ come from the germline V gene. V lost 0 bases, J lost 2 bases, and 9 bases lay in between. The CDR3 runs to 14 residues. The CDR3: CASSLGPTAYEQYF. As DNA, the CDR3 is TGCGCCAGCAGCTTGGGACCTACCGCCTACGAGCAGTACTTC. The full variable domain, completed using reference TRBV5-1 and TRBJ2-7, is KAGVTQTPRYLIKTRGQQVTLSCSPISGHRSVSWYQQTPGQGLQFLFEYFSETQRNKGNFPGRFSGRQFSNSRSEMNVSTLELGDSALYLCASSLGPTAYEQYFGPGTRLTVT.

The genes are TRBV20-1 and TRBJ2-1; D could derive from TRBD1 or TRBD2 (5 bases each). The germline CDR1 and CDR2 sequences are DFQATT and SNEGSKA (reference sequence). This CDR3 comprises 15 residues. V was pared by 1 base and J by 5 bases, with 15 bases between. The CDR3 nucleotides are TGCAGTGCTAGAGGGGTTTGGGGGAGAGACAATGAGCAGTTCTTC. Its translation is CSARGVWGRDNEQFF.

This clonotype is a singleton in its sample. The rearrangement links TRBV5-1 to TRBJ2-2; TRBD2 is a possible D gene (5 bases). V dropped 4 bases and J dropped 1 base, with 11 bases sitting between them. The germline CDR1 and CDR2 sequences are SGHRS and YFSETQ. The CDR3 extends over 15 amino acids. The CDR3 loop reads CASSVWTVNTGELFF. CDR3 nucleotides: TGCGCCAGCAGCGTTTGGACTGTGAACACCGGGGAGCTGTTTTTT.

This clonotype was seen more than once but under ten times. This rearrangement joins TRBV19 to TRBJ1-1, with D unresolved. This CDR3 region has 11 residues. With 4 bases removed from V and 3 bases from J, the gap between germline ends came to 3 bases. In germline, CDR1 is LNHDA, CDR2 SQIVND (reference sequence). CDR3 residues: CASSRYTEAFF. The CDR3 DNA reads as TGTGCCAGTAGTAGGTACACTGAAGCTTTCTTT.

This clonotype has only a few counts. J is TRBJ2-3 and V is TRBV29-1; TRBD2 is a possible D gene (5 bases). The CDR3 totals 12 residues. The germline gives CDR1 SQVTM, CDR2 ANQGSEA. Trimming shortened V by 6 bases and J by 4 bases, and 11 bases separated the two germline ends. In DNA, the CDR3 is TGCAGCGTCGGGGTTTGGCCAGATACGCAGTATTTT. This encodes CSVGVWPDTQYF.